This is a list of T cell receptor beta chains from one sample in a study of cytomegalovirus exposure and HLA in healthy donors. Some clones are missing from TCRdb's copy, which holds only in-frame ones; the method was immunoSEQ multiplex PCR. The profile covers under 150,000 clones, with around 78% appearing a single time and 2.5% to 3.5% taken by the ten largest. Source material: PBMCs. The receptors originated from a male donor in good health and CMV-seronegative. Both conserved end residues are part of each CDR3. A D gene is named only where the DNA matches it firmly. Clone sizes are given selectively: once, few, many, or a class where the clone is expanded.

clone_size	j_call	d_call	v_call	cdr3_aa	cdr3_nt
NA	TRBJ1-1	NA	TRBV7-3	CASSRETWTEAFF	TGTGCCAGCAGCCGAGAAACGTGGACTGAAGCTTTCTTT
once	TRBJ1-6	TRBD1	TRBV2	CASGRTGGDSPLHF	TGTGCCAGCGGGAGGACAGGGGGCGATTCACCCCTCCACTTT
NA	TRBJ2-2	TRBD2	TRBV9	CASSVGGRSGGPGELFF	TGTGCCAGCAGCGTAGGAGGGCGGTCGGGAGGGCCGGGGGAGCTGTTTTTT
once	TRBJ2-5	TRBD2	TRBV2	CAGLLAGDETQYF	TGTGCCGGATTACTAGCGGGGGATGAGACCCAGTACTTC
NA	TRBJ2-2	TRBD2	TRBV7-3	CASSPTSGGRNTGELFF	TGTGCCAGCAGCCCTACTAGCGGGGGGAGGAACACCGGGGAGCTGTTTTTT
NA	TRBJ2-5	NA	TRBV5-6	CASSLAGPGEQYF	TGTGCCAGCAGCTTGGCAGGGCCCGGAGAGCAGTACTTC
once	TRBJ2-7	TRBD1	TRBV6-1	CASSRGQDPDEQYF	TGTGCCAGCAGTAGGGGACAGGACCCCGACGAGCAGTACTTC
once	TRBJ2-3	NA	TRBV25-1	CASRGVGMTDTQYF	TGTGCTTCGCGCGGGGTAGGAATGACAGATACGCAGTATTTT
NA	TRBJ2-7	TRBD1	TRBV14	CASRPGQEYEQYF	TGTGCCAGCAGGCCAGGACAGGAATACGAGCAGTACTTC
once	TRBJ2-2	NA	TRBV11-3	CASSPGVARNTGELFF	TGTGCCAGCAGCCCCGGGGTAGCGAGAAACACCGGGGAGCTGTTTTTT
NA	TRBJ2-7	NA	TRBV7-8	CASSIRTGLLYYEQYF	TGTGCCAGCAGCATACGTACAGGGCTCCTCTACTACGAGCAGTACTTC
NA	TRBJ1-1	NA	TRBV5-1	CASSLLAGWPEAFF	TGCGCCAGCAGCTTGTTGGCAGGGTGGCCTGAAGCTTTCTTT
NA	TRBJ1-1	TRBD1	TRBV6-5	CASSYTRTGGTEAFF	TGTGCCAGCAGTTACACACGGACAGGGGGCACTGAAGCTTTCTTT
few	TRBJ1-2	NA	TRBV5-4	CASRSVAHYGYPF	TGTGCCAGCAGATCTGTAGCGCACTATGGCTACCCCTTC